The 8 T cell receptor beta chains presented below share a single source sample, sequenced in a study of T cells in Graves' hyperthyroidism and ophthalmopathy. The investigators amplified TCR beta CDR3 regions from RNA transcripts. A set of HTBI primers served as the primers for a first-round RT-PCR of the TCR CDR3. Each CDR3 protein is one row after TCRdb ran MiXCR on the multiplex PCR reads. The table lists 550,000 to 800,000 distinct CDR3 sequences, over 15% of them singletons. Sequenced material: blood. The receptors stem from a man in his late teens or twenties with Graves' hyperthyroidism.

This clonotype occurred many times. J is TRBJ2-3 and V is TRBV28; D is ambiguous. CDR3 length: 12 residues. Germline lookup yields CDR1 MDHEN and CDR2 SYDVKM. V shed 4 bases and J shed 6 bases, with 8 bases lying between them. This CDR3 is CASSSLRDTQYF. CDR3 DNA: TGTGCCAGCAGTTCCCTTAGGGATACGCAGTATTTT.

This clonotype appeared many times. The chain links TRBV18 to TRBJ2-7; tentatively, D is TRBD2 (6 bases). The CDR3 length is 14 residues. CDR1 and CDR2 from the germline V gene are KGHSH and LQKENI. The V end lost 4 bases, the J end lost 2 bases, and 12 bases lay between the germline ends. CDR3 DNA sequence: TGTGCCAGCTCACAGGGACGGGAGACCTACGAGCAGTACTTC. It yields the protein CASSQGRETYEQYF.

This clonotype has a handful of counts. J is TRBJ2-7 and V is TRBV6-1; tentative D call: TRBD2 (6 bases). Germline V lookup: CDR1 MNHNS, CDR2 SASEGT. V lost 2 bases and J 3 bases, leaving 11 bases between the germline ends. CDR3 length: 14 residues. CDR3 sequence (DNA): TGTGCCAGCAGTGAACCCGGGACTCACTACGAGCAGTACTTC. It specifies CASSEPGTHYEQYF.

V and J are TRBV19 and TRBJ1-4; D gene unclear. In germline, CDR1 is LNHDA, CDR2 SQIVND (reference sequence). This CDR3 comprises 15 residues. Trimming removed 7 bases from V and 0 bases from J, with 12 bases in between. CDR3 loop: CASMGWEATNEKLFF. The DNA of the CDR3 is TGTGCCAGTATGGGGTGGGAGGCAACTAATGAAAAACTGTTTTTT.

V and J are TRBV2 and TRBJ2-7, with D possibly matching TRBD1 (5 bases). CDR3 length: 16 amino acids. Germline V gene sequence: CDR1 SNHLY, CDR2 FYNNEI. V was shortened by 2 bases and J by 0 bases, with 14 bases between the two germline ends. CDR3 protein: CASSETLRTSSYEQYF. The CDR3 nucleotides are TGTGCCAGCAGTGAAACCCTCCGGACAAGCTCCTACGAGCAGTACTTC.

This clonotype was recorded only once. The V call is TRBV10-1, the J call TRBJ1-1; 7 positions match TRBD1. V was clipped by 2 bases and J by 2 bases; unmatched bases: 8. CDR1 and CDR2 (germline): WNHNN, SYGVQD (reference sequence). The CDR3 runs 16 residues. The CDR3 DNA reads TGCGCCAGCAGTGAGAAGACAGGGAAACATAACACTGAAGCTTTCTTT. Translating gives CASSEKTGKHNTEAFF.

There are many counts of this clonotype. V and J are TRBV2 and TRBJ2-7; a possible D gene is TRBD2 (5 bases). There are 14 residues in the CDR3. Between the trimmed V and J ends, which lost 2 bases and 2 bases, there was a span of 10 bases. Germline-derived CDR1 and CDR2 are SNHLY and FYNNEI. The CDR3 DNA follows: TGTGCCAGCAGTGAAAACGCGGGCGCCTACGAGCAGTACTTC. Translating gives CASSENAGAYEQYF.

This clonotype was recorded at least ten times. This chain connects TRBV6-1 to TRBJ1-2, with unresolved D. The CDR3 consists of 16 residues. Per the germline V gene, CDR1 is MNHNS and CDR2 is SASEGT. V was clipped by 5 bases and J by 4 bases, with 20 bases between them. CDR3 sequence (DNA): TGTGCCAGCAGTTCCCTGACGCGCCGAAATACCTATGGCTACACCTTC. It translates to CASSSLTRRNTYGYTF.